The 26 T cell receptor beta chains below all came from one sample that was sequenced in a study of T cell responses to AZD1222 COVID-19 vaccine. Sequencing used immunoSEQ multiplex PCR; TCRdb keeps in-frame clones, though not all of them. Among more than 100,000 clones listed, more than 85% were seen once. The sequencing used peripheral blood, collected 28 days after the second AZD1222 dose. The receptors derive from an adult who received the AZD1222 COVID-19 vaccine.

In this sample, this clone turned up a few times. The chain uses TRBV5-1 and TRBJ1-4; D perhaps matches TRBD1 (5 bases). CDR1 and CDR2 from the germline V gene are SGHRS and YFSETQ. The CDR3 sequence is 15 residues long. V dropped 4 bases and J dropped 2 bases, with 12 bases sitting between them. The CDR3 spells CASSPQGYTNEKLFF. Here the CDR3 DNA reads TGCGCCAGCAGCCCGCAGGGTTACACTAATGAAAAACTGTTTTTT.

Turning to this clone: The sample contains more than one DNA sequence encoding this CDR3. This CDR3 is CASSYSAVNTEAFF. The CDR3 DNA reads as TGTGCCAGCAGTTACTCAGCTGTGAACACTGAAGCTTTCTTT. The chain couples TRBV6-5 to TRBJ1-1; D remains ambiguous. The V gene lost 0 bases and the J gene lost 0 bases, with 5 bases spanning the gap. This CDR3 spans 14 amino acids. Germline assignment: CDR1 MNHEY and CDR2 SVGAGI.

The V and J genes are TRBV24-1 and TRBJ2-3, with D possibly matching TRBD1 (5 bases). The CDR3 has 15 amino acids. Trimming removed 2 bases from V and 7 bases from J, with 15 bases in between. The germline V gene has CDR1 KGHDR and CDR2 SFDVKD. The CDR3 loop is CATSDSTMTVNTQYF. CDR3 DNA: TGTGCCACCAGTGATTCGACAATGACAGTCAATACGCAGTATTTT.

This chain joins TRBV10-1 and TRBJ2-3; D is uncertain. The germline V gene encodes CDR1 WNHNN and CDR2 SYGVQD (reference sequence). This CDR3 region has 13 residues. Trimming pared 4 bases from V and 6 bases from J, leaving 11 bases between. CDR3 in DNA: TGCGCCAGCAGTGCCCCCGGCGCGGATACGCAGTATTTT. Amino acid sequence: CASSAPGADTQYF.

The gene calls are TRBV7-9 and TRBJ1-5, with 10 positions matching TRBD1. Unmatched junction bases numbered 2, after V lost 4 bases and J lost 2 bases. The CDR3 has 15 residues. Germline CDR1 and CDR2: SEHNR and FQNEAQ (reference sequence). In nucleotides, the CDR3 is TGTGCCAGCAGCTCCGGGACAGGGGGCAATCAGCCCCAGCATTTT. Protein sequence: CASSSGTGGNQPQHF.

The chain recombines TRBV6-6 with TRBJ1-5, with 7 bases matching TRBD1. Germline CDR1 MNHNY, CDR2 SVGAGI (reference sequence). V lost 7 bases and J lost 0; bases outside the gene matches: 6. The CDR3 is 15 residues long. CDR3 coding DNA: TGTGCCAGCACCGGGACAGTAGATAGCAATCAGCCCCAGCATTTT. This sequence encodes CASTGTVDSNQPQHF.

The chain is built from TRBV12-5 and TRBJ2-2; D unresolved. V was cut by 9 bases and J by 0 bases, with 11 bases left in between. The CDR3 runs 14 residues. From germline, CDR1 is LGHNT and CDR2 FRNRAP. The CDR3 here is CASADASNTGELFF. In DNA form, the CDR3 reads TGTGCTAGCGCGGACGCCTCGAACACCGGGGAGCTGTTTTTT. Drawing the rest from reference TRBV12-5 and TRBJ2-2, the complete variable domain is DARVTQTPRHKVTEMGQEVTMRCQPILGHNTVFWYRQTMMQGLELLAYFRNRAPLDDSGMPKDRFSAEMPDATLATLKIQPSEPRDSAVYFCASADASNTGELFFGEGSRLTVL.

The gene calls are TRBV7-9 and TRBJ2-3; D gene ambiguous. CDR1 SEHNR and CDR2 FQNEAQ come from the germline V gene (reference sequence). The CDR3 is 13 amino acids. Deletions cut 5 bases from V and 2 bases from J, with 8 bases between. CDR3 DNA: TGTGCCAGCAGCCGATTATCCACAGATACGCAGTATTTT. Its translation: CASSRLSTDTQYF. The full variable domain, its missing parts supplied by reference TRBV7-9 and TRBJ2-3, is DTGVSQNPRHKITKRGQNVTFRCDPISEHNRLYWYRQTLGQGPEFLTYFQNEAQLEKSRLLSDRFSAERPKGSFSTLEIQRTEQGDSAMYLCASSRLSTDTQYFGPGTRLTVL.

V and J are TRBV19 and TRBJ1-5; D possibly corresponds to TRBD1 (5 bases). This CDR3 contains 15 residues. With 4 bases removed from V and 3 bases from J, the gap between germline ends came to 13 bases. Germline assignment: CDR1 LNHDA and CDR2 SQIVND (reference sequence). The CDR3 loop is CASSTLEGPNQPQHF. CDR3 coding DNA: TGTGCCAGTAGTACATTAGAGGGACCCAATCAGCCCCAGCATTTT.

V gene TRBV6-2 or TRBV6-3 combines with J gene TRBJ2-1; D gene unclear. The CDR3 is 11 amino acids. In germline, CDR1 is MNHEY, CDR2 SVGEGT. With 6 bases removed from V and 10 bases from J, the gap between germline ends came to 10 bases. This CDR3 is CASSHKSEQFF. The CDR3 DNA sequence: TGTGCCAGCAGCCACAAAAGCGAGCAGTTCTTC.

The J gene is TRBJ1-5, the V gene TRBV2; perhaps TRBD1 as D (6 bases). V lost 6 bases, J lost 6 bases, and 18 bases lay in between. From germline, CDR1 is SNHLY and CDR2 FYNNEI. The CDR3 sequence is 15 residues long. Here the CDR3 DNA reads TGTGCCAGCAGCGCAATCGAGGGGGGGACTCAGCCCCAGCATTTT. Residues: CASSAIEGGTQPQHF.

The DNA of the CDR3 is TGTGCCAGCAGCAAACCAGGGTCTGGCAATCAGCCCCAGCATTTT. Translating gives CASSKPGSGNQPQHF. V gene TRBV28 combines with J gene TRBJ1-5, with D possibly TRBD1 on 5 matching bases. The CDR3 covers 15 residues. CDR1 is MDHEN, CDR2 SYDVKM, per germline. V was trimmed by 6 bases and J by 2 bases, leaving 14 bases between them.

This chain uses TRBV5-4 with TRBJ2-7, with D perhaps matching TRBD1 (6 bases). Germline CDR1 is SGHNT and CDR2 is YYREEE (reference sequence). Deletions cut 7 bases from V and 0 bases from J, with 14 bases between. The CDR3 sequence is 14 residues long. In DNA, the CDR3 is TGTGCCAGCCGAGACAGGTATAGCTCCTACGAGCAGTACTTC. Translated, it gives CASRDRYSSYEQYF.

The V gene is TRBV5-4, the J gene TRBJ2-1; the match to TRBD2 covers 7 bases. The CDR3 consists of 14 residues. Trimming removed 7 bases from V and 3 bases from J; junction bases left unmatched: 7. Germline V gene data show CDR1 as SGHNT and CDR2 as YYREEE (reference sequence). The chain's CDR3 is CASGLGGSYNEQFF. In nucleotides, the CDR3 is TGTGCCAGCGGCCTTGGCGGGAGCTACAATGAGCAGTTCTTC.

The chain has TRBV27 and TRBJ2-1, with no clear D. Trimming left V 5 bases short and J 2 bases short, with 13 bases between. CDR1 is MNHEY, CDR2 SMNVEV, per germline (reference sequence). The CDR3 length is 15 residues. The CDR3 reads CASSPYRFTYNEQFF. In DNA, the CDR3 is TGTGCCAGCAGTCCCTACAGATTCACCTACAATGAGCAGTTCTTC.

The V and J genes are TRBV29-1 and TRBJ2-1, with D possibly being TRBD2 (5 bases). V gave up 5 bases and J gave up 0 bases, with 5 bases separating them. Germline assignment: CDR1 SQVTM and CDR2 ANQGSEA. This CDR3 has 12 residues. CDR3 protein: CSVSGSYNEQFF. CDR3 bases: TGCAGCGTTAGCGGCTCCTACAATGAGCAGTTCTTC.

The J gene is TRBJ2-1, the V gene TRBV2; D possibly uses TRBD1 or TRBD2 (5 bases each). Germline values: CDR1 SNHLY, CDR2 FYNNEI. The V end lost 5 bases, the J end lost 8 bases, and 16 bases lay between the germline ends. CDR3 length equals 14 residues. CDR3 region: CASSLGPRGHEQFF. The CDR3 coding sequence is TGTGCCAGCAGTTTGGGTCCAAGGGGACATGAGCAGTTCTTC.

This chain links TRBV7-2 with TRBJ2-3, with 9 nucleotides matching TRBD2. CDR3 length: 15 residues. V was clipped by 5 bases and J by 4 bases; unmatched bases: 7. Germline CDR1 reads SGHTA; CDR2 reads FQGNSA. The CDR3 reads CASSTPGLAADTQYF. In DNA, the CDR3 is TGTGCCAGCAGCACGCCGGGACTAGCAGCAGATACGCAGTATTTT.

The rearrangement links TRBV2 to TRBJ2-7; D is unclear. Germline V gene data show CDR1 as SNHLY and CDR2 as FYNNEI. The CDR3 loop spans 13 amino acids. Trimming took off 1 base at V and 6 bases at J, with 10 bases between the two ends. CDR3 nucleotides: TGTGCCAGCAGTGAAGTTAGGGCAGCCGAGCAGTACGTC. This sequence encodes CASSEVRAAEQYV.

The V and J genes are TRBV10-1 and TRBJ2-3; 10 bases line up with TRBD1. The CDR3 contains 13 residues. Germline-derived CDR1 and CDR2 are WNHNN and SYGVQD (reference sequence). V trimming: 5 bases; J trimming: 11 bases; junction bases outside the gene matches: 7. CDR3 bases: TGCGCCAGCAGTCTTGGACAGGGGGTTGGGCAGTATTTT. It yields the protein CASSLGQGVGQYF.

This clone came up once. V usage is TRBV6-5 and J usage is TRBJ1-4; 9 bases map to TRBD1. CDR3 length: 14 residues. With 7 bases clipped from V and 3 bases from J, the junction kept 3 bases outside the gene matches. Per the germline V gene, CDR1 is MNHEY and CDR2 is SVGAGI. CDR3 region: CASTWTGANEKLFF. In nucleotides, the CDR3 is TGTGCCAGCACCTGGACAGGGGCTAATGAAAAACTGTTTTTT.

The chain has TRBV19 and TRBJ1-1, with D tentatively TRBD1 (5 bases). The CDR3 loop spans 11 amino acids. Looked up from germline, CDR1 is LNHDA and CDR2 is SQIVND (reference sequence). The V end lost 9 bases, the J end lost 9 bases, and 14 bases lay between the germline ends. The CDR3 here is CASLAGLKAFF. For the CDR3, the DNA is TGTGCCAGCCTGGCGGGGCTGAAAGCTTTCTTT.

The CDR3 coding sequence is TGTGCCAGCAGACGGACAGGGATGACAGATACGCAGTATTTT. Its translation: CASRRTGMTDTQYF. The chain combines TRBV7-9 with TRBJ2-3; 8 nucleotides agree with TRBD1. Germline CDR1 SEHNR, CDR2 FQNEAQ (reference sequence). This CDR3 contains 14 residues. The trim removed 6 bases at V and 3 bases at J, leaving 5 bases unmatched.

This rearrangement joins TRBV16 to TRBJ2-1; 9 positions match TRBD1. The CDR3 length is 16 residues. Looked up from germline, CDR1 is KGHSY and CDR2 is FQNENV. J gave up 8 bases and V 1 base, and 9 bases lay outside the gene matches. The CDR3 bases are TGTGCCAGCAGCCAATGGGCCGGGACAGGGTTTTATGAGCAGTTCTTC. Its translation is CASSQWAGTGFYEQFF.

This sequence joins TRBV5-5 and TRBJ1-2; D is perhaps TRBD1 (6 bases). Germline CDR1 reads SGHKS; CDR2 reads YYEKEE (reference sequence). Trimming cost V 0 bases and J 9 bases, with 9 bases left between them. CDR3 length equals 12 residues. The CDR3, as DNA: TGTGCCAGCAGCTTGGTGGACAGAAGCTACACCTTC. It is translated as CASSLVDRSYTF.

The V and J genes are TRBV9 and TRBJ2-7; possibly TRBD1 or TRBD2 for D (6 bases each). This CDR3 region has 13 residues. V was shortened by 3 bases and J by 5 bases, with 12 bases between the two germline ends. Germline CDR1 reads SGDLS; CDR2 reads YYNGEE. The DNA for the CDR3 is TGTGCCAGCAGCGCCTGGGGGGCCGACGAGCAGTACTTC. It codes for CASSAWGADEQYF.